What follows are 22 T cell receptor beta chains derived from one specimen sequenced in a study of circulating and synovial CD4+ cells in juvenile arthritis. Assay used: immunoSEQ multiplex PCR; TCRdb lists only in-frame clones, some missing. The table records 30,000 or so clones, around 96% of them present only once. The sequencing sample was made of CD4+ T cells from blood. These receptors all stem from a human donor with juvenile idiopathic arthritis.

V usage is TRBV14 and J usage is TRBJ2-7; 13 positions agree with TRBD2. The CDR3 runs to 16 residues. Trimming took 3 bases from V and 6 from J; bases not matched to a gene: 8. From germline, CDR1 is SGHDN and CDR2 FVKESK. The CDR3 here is CASSQQGLAGVGEQYF. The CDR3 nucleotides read TGTGCCAGCAGCCAGCAAGGACTAGCGGGAGTGGGCGAGCAGTACTTC.

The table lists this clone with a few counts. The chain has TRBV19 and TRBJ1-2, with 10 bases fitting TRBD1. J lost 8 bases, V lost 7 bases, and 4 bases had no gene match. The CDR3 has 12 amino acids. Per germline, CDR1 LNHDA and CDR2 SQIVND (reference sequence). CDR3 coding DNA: TGTGCCAGTACCGGGGACAGGGGAGGCTACACCTTC. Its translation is CASTGDRGGYTF.

The DNA for the CDR3 is TGTGCCAGCAGAAATCCGGGACAGGGGACCTACGAGCAGTACTTC. It specifies CASRNPGQGTYEQYF. This chain joins TRBV6-1 and TRBJ2-7, with 10 bases identical to TRBD1. There are 15 residues in the CDR3. V shed 6 bases and J 2 bases; nucleotides not matched to a gene: 7. In germline, CDR1 is MNHNS, CDR2 SASEGT.

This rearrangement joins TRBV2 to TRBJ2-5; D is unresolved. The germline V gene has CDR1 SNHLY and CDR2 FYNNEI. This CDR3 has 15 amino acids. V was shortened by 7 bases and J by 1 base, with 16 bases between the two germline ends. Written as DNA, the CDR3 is TGTGCCAGCACCGGAAGAGGAACTTCCCAAGAGACCCAGTACTTC. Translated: CASTGRGTSQETQYF.

The CDR3 bases are TGTGCCAGCAGCGGGGGACAGGCGGCCTACGAGCAGTACTTC. Protein sequence: CASSGGQAAYEQYF. The genes are TRBV5-8 and TRBJ2-7; TRBD1 matches 8 bases. There are 14 residues in the CDR3. Germline CDR1 and CDR2: SGHTS and YDEGEE. Unmatched junction bases numbered 5, after V lost 4 bases and J lost 2 bases.

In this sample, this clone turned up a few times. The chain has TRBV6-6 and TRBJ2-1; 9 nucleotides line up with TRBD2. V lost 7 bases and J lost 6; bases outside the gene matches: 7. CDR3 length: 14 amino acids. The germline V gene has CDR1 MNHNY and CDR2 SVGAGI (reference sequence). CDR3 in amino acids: CASIPGLASNEQFF. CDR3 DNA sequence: TGTGCCAGCATTCCGGGACTAGCCTCCAATGAGCAGTTCTTC.

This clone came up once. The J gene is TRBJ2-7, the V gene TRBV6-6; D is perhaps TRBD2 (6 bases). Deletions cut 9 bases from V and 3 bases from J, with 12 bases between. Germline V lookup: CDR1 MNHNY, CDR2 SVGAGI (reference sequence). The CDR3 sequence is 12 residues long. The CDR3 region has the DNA TGTGCCAGTCAGACCGGGGGCTACGAGCAGTACTTC. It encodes CASQTGGYEQYF.

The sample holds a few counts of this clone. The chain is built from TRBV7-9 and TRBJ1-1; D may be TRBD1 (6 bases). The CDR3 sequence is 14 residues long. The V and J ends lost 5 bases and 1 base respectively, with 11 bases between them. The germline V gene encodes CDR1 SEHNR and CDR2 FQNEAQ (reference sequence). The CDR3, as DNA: TGTGCCAGCAGCCCCCCGGGACAGAACACTGAAGCTTTCTTT. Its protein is CASSPPGQNTEAFF.

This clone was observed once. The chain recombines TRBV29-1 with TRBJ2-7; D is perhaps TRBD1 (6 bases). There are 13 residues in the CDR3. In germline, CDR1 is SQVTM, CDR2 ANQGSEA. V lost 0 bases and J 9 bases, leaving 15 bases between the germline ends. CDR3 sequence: CSVEDGLGAGQYF. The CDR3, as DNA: TGCAGCGTTGAAGATGGGCTGGGGGCCGGGCAGTACTTC.

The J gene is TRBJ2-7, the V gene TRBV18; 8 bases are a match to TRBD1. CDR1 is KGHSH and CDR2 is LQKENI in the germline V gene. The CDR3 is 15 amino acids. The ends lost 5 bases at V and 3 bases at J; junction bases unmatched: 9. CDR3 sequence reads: CASSRGTGVLYEQYF. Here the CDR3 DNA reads TGTGCCAGCTCAAGGGGGACAGGTGTCCTCTACGAGCAGTACTTC.

CDR3: CASSSYQGGDEKLFF. CDR3 nucleotide sequence: TGTGCCAGCAGTTCTTACCAGGGGGGCGATGAAAAACTGTTTTTT. This sequence joins TRBV28 and TRBJ1-4, with 7 bases that match TRBD1. The CDR3 is 15 amino acids. CDR1 and CDR2 from the germline V gene are MDHEN and SYDVKM. The V and J ends lost 4 bases and 6 bases, in that order; junction bases with no gene match: 8.

The CDR3 region has the DNA TGTGCCAGCAGGAACGCAGGGGGCGGATACAATGAGCAGTTCTTC. It specifies CASRNAGGGYNEQFF. This chain connects TRBV6-5 to TRBJ2-1; TRBD1 matches 8 bases. Germline V gene lookup returns CDR1 MNHEY and CDR2 SVGAGI. This CDR3 is 15 amino acids long. With 6 bases clipped from V and 4 bases from J, the junction kept 8 bases outside the gene matches.

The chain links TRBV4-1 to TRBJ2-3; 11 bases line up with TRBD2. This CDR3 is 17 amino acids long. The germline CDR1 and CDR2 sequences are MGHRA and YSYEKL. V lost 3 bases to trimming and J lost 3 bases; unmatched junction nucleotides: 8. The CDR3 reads CASSQDRTSGFTDTQYF. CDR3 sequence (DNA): TGCGCCAGCAGCCAGGATAGGACTAGCGGGTTTACAGATACGCAGTATTTT.

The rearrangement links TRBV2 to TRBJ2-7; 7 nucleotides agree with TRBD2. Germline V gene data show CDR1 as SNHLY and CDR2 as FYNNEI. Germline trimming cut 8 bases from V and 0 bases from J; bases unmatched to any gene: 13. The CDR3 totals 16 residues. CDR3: CASAPASGSSSYEQYF. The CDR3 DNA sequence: TGTGCCAGCGCCCCCGCTAGCGGCAGTAGCTCCTACGAGCAGTACTTC.

The CDR3 nucleotides are TGTGCCAGCAGCTTCCACTTGGATACGCAGTATTTT. It is translated as CASSFHLDTQYF. V is TRBV11-3 and J is TRBJ2-3; D gene unclear. Germline V gene lookup returns CDR1 SGHNT and CDR2 YENEEA. The CDR3 covers 12 residues. The V end was cut by 3 bases, the J end by 6 bases, with 7 bases between.

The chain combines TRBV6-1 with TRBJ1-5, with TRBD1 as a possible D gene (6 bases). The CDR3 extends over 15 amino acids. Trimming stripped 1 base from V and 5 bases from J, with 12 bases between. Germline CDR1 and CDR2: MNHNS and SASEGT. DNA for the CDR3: TGTGCCAGCAGTGAAGTGGGGGCACAGGATCAGCCCCAGCATTTT. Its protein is CASSEVGAQDQPQHF.

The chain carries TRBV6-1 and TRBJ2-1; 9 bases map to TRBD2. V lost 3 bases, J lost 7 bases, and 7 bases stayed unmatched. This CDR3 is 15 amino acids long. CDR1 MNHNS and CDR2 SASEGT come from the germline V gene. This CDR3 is CASSDSAGGRNEQFF. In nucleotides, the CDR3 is TGTGCCAGCAGTGACTCGGCGGGAGGGCGGAATGAGCAGTTCTTC.

The CDR3 loop is CASSQSWPGEGEKLFF. The CDR3 DNA reads TGCGCCAGCAGTCAATCGTGGCCAGGGGAAGGTGAAAAACTGTTTTTT. This chain joins TRBV23-1 and TRBJ1-4; possibly TRBD1 for D (6 bases). TRBV23-1 is labeled an ORF, and its function is uncertain. V was pared by 0 bases and J by 7 bases, with 15 bases between. The CDR3 has 16 amino acids.

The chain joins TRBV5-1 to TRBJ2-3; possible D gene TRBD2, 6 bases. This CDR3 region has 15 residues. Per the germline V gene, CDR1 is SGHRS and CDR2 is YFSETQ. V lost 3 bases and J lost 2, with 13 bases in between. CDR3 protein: CASSYPSGVTDTQYF. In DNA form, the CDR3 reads TGCGCCAGCAGCTACCCCTCGGGAGTCACAGATACGCAGTATTTT.

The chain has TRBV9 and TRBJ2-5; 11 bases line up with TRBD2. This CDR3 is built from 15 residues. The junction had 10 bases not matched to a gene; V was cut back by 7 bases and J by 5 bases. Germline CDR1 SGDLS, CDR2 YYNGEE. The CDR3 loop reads CASGSGRATSETQYF. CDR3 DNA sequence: TGTGCCAGCGGTAGCGGGAGGGCGACGTCGGAGACCCAGTACTTC.

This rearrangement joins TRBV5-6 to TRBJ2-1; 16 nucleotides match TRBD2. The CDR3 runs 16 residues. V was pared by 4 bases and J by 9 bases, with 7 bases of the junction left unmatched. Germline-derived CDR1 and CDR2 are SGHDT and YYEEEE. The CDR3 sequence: CASSEPGLAGGPEQFF. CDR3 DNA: TGTGCCAGCAGCGAGCCGGGACTAGCGGGGGGGCCTGAGCAGTTCTTC.

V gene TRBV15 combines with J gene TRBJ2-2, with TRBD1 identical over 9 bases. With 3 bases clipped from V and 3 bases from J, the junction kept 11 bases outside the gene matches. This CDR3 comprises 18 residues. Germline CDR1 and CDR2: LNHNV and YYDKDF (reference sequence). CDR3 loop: CATSSAGLRTGDTGELFF. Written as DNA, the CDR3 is TGTGCCACCAGCAGCGCCGGTTTGAGGACAGGGGACACCGGGGAGCTGTTTTTT.